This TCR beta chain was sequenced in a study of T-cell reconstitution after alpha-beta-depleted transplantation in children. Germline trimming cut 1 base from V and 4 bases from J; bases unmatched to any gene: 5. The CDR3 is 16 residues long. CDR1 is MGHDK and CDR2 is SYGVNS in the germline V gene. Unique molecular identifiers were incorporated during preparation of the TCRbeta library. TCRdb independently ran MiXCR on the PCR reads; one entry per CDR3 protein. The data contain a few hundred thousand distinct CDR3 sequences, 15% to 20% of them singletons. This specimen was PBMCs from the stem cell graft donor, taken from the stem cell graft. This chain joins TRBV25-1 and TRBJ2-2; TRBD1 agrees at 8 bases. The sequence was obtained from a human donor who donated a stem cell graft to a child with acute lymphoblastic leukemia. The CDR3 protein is CASSEFGRGPTGELFF. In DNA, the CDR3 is TGTGCCAGCAGTGAATTCGGCAGGGGGCCCACCGGGGAGCTGTTTTTT.